Listed below are T cell receptor beta chains from one sample, sequenced in a study of shared clonotypes between healthy human individuals. Repertoires were generated with immunoSEQ multiplex PCR, while TCRdb's copy carries only in-frame clones and drops some. Of roughly 490,000 clones listed, about 79% are singletons. The specimen was PBMCs. The receptors shown here come from a woman aged 40 to 49 in good health. Some clones in this sample may be carry-over from other donors' samples. Each CDR3 is given with its conserved first and last residue. The D gene is left open where the match is weak. The size of a clone is reported for some rows only, either as once, few or many, or as a class for expanded clones.

D gene	V gene	clone size	J gene	CDR3 protein	CDR3 DNA
NA	TRBV4-3	NA	TRBJ2-3	CASSPSGRGTDTQYF	TGCGCCAGCAGCCCGAGTGGTAGAGGTACAGATACGCAGTATTTT
NA	TRBV2	NA	TRBJ1-2	CASSQYSGYDGYTF	TGTGCCAGCAGTCAATACTCCGGCTACGATGGCTACACCTTC
NA	TRBV19	NA	TRBJ2-7	CASSMGQGREQYF	TGTGCCAGTAGTATGGGTCAGGGTCGGGAGCAGTACTTC
NA	TRBV5-1	NA	TRBJ2-2	CASSNPRGKLAGELFF	TGCGCCAGCAGCAACCCCAGGGGAAAGCTGGCCGGGGAGCTGTTTTTT
TRBD2	TRBV6-1	NA	TRBJ2-7	CASREGLPRYEQYF	TGTGCCAGCAGAGAGGGACTACCTCGCTACGAGCAGTACTTC
TRBD1	TRBV6-5	few	TRBJ1-2	CASSYSSGQGGGYTF	TGTGCCAGCAGTTACTCCTCCGGACAGGGTGGAGGCTACACCTTC
NA	TRBV19	NA	TRBJ2-3	CASSRQLTDTQYF	TGTGCCAGTAGTCGGCAGCTGACAGATACGCAGTATTTT
NA	TRBV7-2	once	TRBJ1-5	CASSFSHVGGQPQHF	TGTGCCAGCAGCTTCTCCCACGTCGGGGGTCAGCCCCAGCATTTT
TRBD2	TRBV9	NA	TRBJ2-5	CASSVTGLPIQETQYF	TGTGCCAGCAGCGTTACGGGACTACCTATCCAAGAGACCCAGTACTTC
TRBD2	TRBV18	NA	TRBJ2-2	CASSPTSGTNTGELFF	TGTGCCAGCTCACCAACTAGCGGCACGAACACCGGGGAGCTGTTTTTT
TRBD2	TRBV7-3	NA	TRBJ2-1	CASSPQPSGSSYNEQFF	TGTGCCAGCAGCCCCCAGCCTAGCGGAAGCTCCTACAATGAGCAGTTCTTC
NA	TRBV5-6	NA	TRBJ2-7	CASTEYRSWGNEQYF	TGTGCCAGCACCGAGTACCGGAGTTGGGGGAACGAGCAGTACTTC
TRBD2	TRBV4-1	once	TRBJ2-1	CASSQNSGRNYNEQFF	TGCGCCAGCAGCCAAAATAGCGGGAGGAATTACAATGAGCAGTTCTTC
NA	TRBV5-1	NA	TRBJ2-5	CASSVNPGTQETQYF	TGCGCCAGCAGCGTGAACCCAGGGACACAAGAGACCCAGTACTTC
TRBD2	TRBV28	NA	TRBJ2-7	CASSLHTSGRSWEQYF	TGTGCCAGCAGTCTGCATACTAGCGGGAGATCTTGGGAGCAGTACTTC
NA	TRBV9	NA	TRBJ2-2	CASSVYPSAFGELFF	TGTGCCAGCAGCGTATACCCATCGGCGTTCGGGGAGCTGTTTTTT
NA	TRBV10-3	NA	TRBJ2-7	CAISEQNYEQYF	TGTGCCATCAGTGAGCAGAACTACGAGCAGTACTTC
NA	TRBV19	once	TRBJ2-2	CASSRYGLNTGELFF	TGTGCCAGTAGCCGTTACGGCCTGAACACCGGGGAGCTGTTTTTT
TRBD1	TRBV19	NA	TRBJ2-4	CASSILPGQGDKNIQYF	TGTGCCAGTAGTATTCTTCCGGGACAGGGCGACAAAAACATTCAGTACTTC
NA	TRBV15	NA	TRBJ1-4	CATSRVAAREKLFF	TGTGCCACCAGCAGAGTAGCAGCCCGAGAAAAACTGTTTTTT
NA	TRBV6-1	many	TRBJ1-1	CASSEEAHTEAFF	TGTGCCAGCAGTGAAGAGGCCCACACTGAAGCTTTCTTT
NA	TRBV19	few	TRBJ2-7	CASSKTWGAYEQYF	TGTGCCAGTAGTAAGACTTGGGGGGCTTACGAGCAGTACTTC
TRBD1	TRBV5-1	NA	TRBJ2-7	CASSLGQGYYEQYF	TGCGCCAGCAGCCTCGGACAGGGATACTACGAGCAGTACTTC
NA	TRBV27	NA	TRBJ2-2	CASSLWTANTGELFF	TGTGCCAGCAGTTTATGGACAGCGAACACCGGGGAGCTGTTTTTT
TRBD2	TRBV30	NA	TRBJ2-2	CACIKGTSAYTGELFF	TGTGCCTGCATAAAAGGGACTAGCGCCTACACCGGGGAGCTGTTTTTT
NA	TRBV12-2	NA	TRBJ2-7	CASREGTGPNYEQYF	TGTGCAAGTCGCGAAGGGACAGGGCCCAACTACGAGCAGTACTTC
TRBD2	TRBV4-1	NA	TRBJ2-5	CASSQGTSGPVETQYF	TGCGCCAGCAGCCAAGGGACTAGCGGACCCGTGGAGACCCAGTACTTC
TRBD2	TRBV27	NA	TRBJ2-1	CASSLRAQGLVGNEQFF	TGTGCCAGCAGTTTAAGGGCACAGGGACTAGTGGGCAATGAGCAGTTCTTC
NA	TRBV14	NA	TRBJ1-1	CASSPNREKAFF	TGTGCCAGCAGCCCAAACAGGGAGAAAGCTTTCTTT
NA	TRBV5-1	few	TRBJ1-1	CASSLAGNTEAFF	TGCGCCAGCAGCTTGGCCGGGAACACTGAAGCTTTCTTT
TRBD2	TRBV7-2	NA	TRBJ2-6	CATRGAGANVLTF	TGTGCCACCCGGGGGGCTGGGGCCAACGTCCTGACTTTC
NA	TRBV2	NA	TRBJ2-4	CASSPALLAKNIQYF	TGTGCCAGCAGTCCAGCGCTACTAGCCAAAAACATTCAGTACTTC
NA	TRBV6-4	NA	TRBJ2-7	CASSATRYEQYF	TGTGCCAGCAGTGCGACTAGGTACGAGCAGTACTTC
NA	TRBV25-1	NA	TRBJ2-1	CASSEKWNEQFF	TGTGCCAGCAGTGAAAAATGGAATGAGCAGTTCTTC
NA	TRBV7-2	many	TRBJ2-7	CASSPWGGLGEQYF	TGTGCCAGCAGCCCTTGGGGGGGCCTTGGCGAGCAGTACTTC
TRBD2	TRBV5-1	NA	TRBJ2-7	CASSSGASGIGFGEQYF	TGCGCCAGCAGCTCGGGCGCTAGCGGGATTGGATTTGGAGAGCAGTACTTC
NA	TRBV21-1	few	TRBJ2-7	CASSRQGGGCHEQYF	TGTGCCAGCAGCCGACAAGGGGGGGGCTGCCACGAGCAGTACTTC
NA	TRBV5-4	few	TRBJ1-2	CASSSGEQLGYGYTF	TGTGCCAGCAGCTCTGGTGAGCAGTTGGGCTATGGCTACACCTTC
TRBD2	TRBV16	many	TRBJ2-1	CASSQLAGSYNEQFF	TGTGCCAGCAGCCAACTAGCGGGATCCTACAATGAGCAGTTCTTC
NA	TRBV25-1	many	TRBJ2-3	CASSESFSTDTQYF	TGTGCCAGCAGTGAATCGTTTAGCACAGATACGCAGTATTTT
NA	TRBV28	NA	TRBJ1-4	CASYSGGDSEKLFF	TGTGCCAGTTACTCAGGAGGGGACTCGGAAAAACTGTTTTTT
NA	TRBV23-1	NA	TRBJ1-5	CASSQYKLSRSNQPQHF	TGCGCCAGCAGTCAATATAAGCTTAGTCGGAGCAATCAGCCCCAGCATTTT
NA	TRBV5-1	NA	TRBJ2-3	CASSLPRSRDTDTQYF	TGCGCCAGCAGCCTTCCTAGGAGTCGGGACACAGATACGCAGTATTTT